This TCR beta chain comes out of a study of T-cell memory formation after mild COVID-19. Study overall: The two donors had largely donor-specific TCR clusters. Study-level findings and limits: CD4/CD8 balance held among clones contracting day 15 to 85, and later expanders leaned CD4+. A second wave of clones peaked on day 37, and their SARS-CoV-2 specificity went unconfirmed.

Turning to this clonotype: Its antigen is unknown.

Constant-segment primers were used for 5'RACE, and the resulting TCR alpha and TCR beta cDNA libraries carried sample barcodes and UMIs. TCRdb re-called the 5' RACE reads through MiXCR, storing one row per CDR3 protein. The sample lists 200,000 to 250,000 distinct CDR3 sequences; more than 25% were seen once. The ends lost 2 bases at V and 2 bases at J; junction bases unmatched: 5. CDR1 and CDR2 from the germline V gene are MNHEY and SVGEGT. The CDR3 totals 16 residues. This clonotype originated in an adult woman who had mild COVID-19 (a few samples of this study predate the infection). Cell type and time point are not known. The chain uses TRBV6-2 or TRBV6-3 and TRBJ1-5; 8 bases fit TRBD1. The source material was PBMCs or a T cell subset sorted from them (not recorded which). CDR3 protein: CASSYTDRAGNQPQHF. The CDR3 DNA reads TGTGCCAGCAGTTACACGGACAGGGCTGGCAATCAGCCCCAGCATTTT.